The clone carrying this TCR beta chain has a count of ten or more. Germline CDR1 and CDR2: MDHEN and SYDVKM. The CDR3 sequence is 14 residues long. The germline V and J ends were trimmed by 3 bases and 5 bases, with 13 bases remaining between them. Using its own MiXCR run on the 5' RACE reads, TCRdb lists one record per CDR3 protein. Here the sample spans fewer than 90,000 distinct CDR3 sequences, approximately 5.4% being singletons. The data belong to a study of T cells of healthy individuals. The origin of this receptor is a female donor in good health. The genes are TRBV28 and TRBJ2-5; a possible D gene is TRBD2 (6 bases). CDR3 sequence: CASSFTGGLETQYF. The CDR3 nucleotides are TGTGCCAGCAGTTTTACCGGGGGTCTGGAGACCCAGTACTTC.